The clone carrying this T cell receptor (beta chain) was seen only a few times. The antigen remains undetermined. This entry comes from a study of early T cells in non-severe SARS-CoV-2 infection. Study details: Alpha and beta chains were unpaired, from unsorted whole-blood bulk RNA. Points from the study as a whole: Sequences matched to VDJdb favored anti-spike CD8 responses, while private and CD4 specificities were missed.

The protocol attached unique molecular identifiers to individual cDNA molecules. MiXCR, run by TCRdb on the 5' RACE reads, gives a single entry per CDR3 protein. This sample has 100,000 to 120,000 distinct CDR3 sequences, with around an eighth found just once. This CDR3 spans 15 amino acids. With 3 bases clipped from V and 2 bases from J, the junction kept 4 bases outside the gene matches. CDR1 is LGHDT, CDR2 YNNKEL, per germline (reference sequence). The material sequenced was whole blood, taken at baseline. The chain recombines TRBV3-1 with TRBJ2-3, with TRBD2 matching 8 bases. This sequence originates from an adult who was a healthcare worker with PCR-confirmed SARS-CoV-2 infection or an uninfected control (not recorded which). CDR3 loop: CASSQSGSTTDTQYF. CDR3 DNA: TGTGCCAGCAGCCAGAGCGGGAGCACCACAGATACGCAGTATTTT.